These 24 T cell receptor beta chains originate from one sample sequenced in a study of cytomegalovirus exposure and HLA in healthy donors. With 60 Vbeta and 13 Jbeta primers, the PCR was carried out. TCRdb's copy holds only in-frame clones and misses some; the assay was immunoSEQ multiplex PCR. Of about 120,000 clones listed, 80% are singletons. Sequenced: PBMCs. The receptors were sampled from a man aged 30-40 years in good health and CMV-seronegative.

This chain uses TRBV27 with TRBJ2-7; maybe TRBD2 (5 bases). Germline loops: CDR1 MNHEY, CDR2 SMNVEV (reference sequence). The CDR3 is 13 residues long. V was clipped by 2 bases and J by 6 bases, with 11 bases between them. CDR3 loop: CASSLRGSSEQYF. The CDR3 coding sequence is TGTGCCAGCAGTTTACGGGGATCGTCCGAGCAGTACTTC.

V and J are TRBV6-6 and TRBJ1-5, with a weak D call TRBD1 (6 bases). V was pared by 10 bases and J by 5 bases, with 18 bases between. Germline CDR1 and CDR2: MNHNY and SVGAGI (reference sequence). The CDR3 sequence is 14 residues long. Here the CDR3 reads CATGSSGQYQPQHF. Written as DNA, the CDR3 is TGTGCCACAGGATCAAGTGGACAGTATCAGCCCCAGCATTTT.

In its sample, this clone was seen a few times. This rearrangement joins TRBV6-5 to TRBJ2-7; weak D call: TRBD1 (7 bases). The germline gives CDR1 MNHEY, CDR2 SVGAGI. Trimming took off 0 bases at V and 11 bases at J, with 17 bases between the two ends. The CDR3 runs 14 residues. CDR3 nucleotide sequence: TGTGCCAGCAGTTACTCGGTCCAGGGGGGTTGGGAGTACTTC. Protein: CASSYSVQGGWEYF.

This chain joins TRBV9 and TRBJ1-1; 7 nucleotides line up with TRBD1. Per the germline V gene, CDR1 is SGDLS and CDR2 is YYNGEE. The CDR3 has 14 residues. Trimming removed 4 bases from V and 7 bases from J; junction bases left unmatched: 10. CDR3 in amino acids: CASSPDRAKGEAFF. The CDR3 DNA follows: TGTGCCAGCAGCCCAGACAGGGCTAAGGGTGAAGCTTTCTTT.

The rearrangement joins TRBV5-1 to TRBJ1-1; 8 bases are shared with TRBD1. V gave up 2 bases and J gave up 6 bases; unmatched junction bases: 9. From germline, CDR1 is SGHRS and CDR2 YFSETQ. The CDR3 has 15 amino acids. The DNA of the CDR3 is TGCGCCAGCAGCTTACAAAGAGGGACAGGCCCTGAAGCTTTCTTT. This sequence encodes CASSLQRGTGPEAFF.

The chain recombines TRBV7-8 with TRBJ2-7; TRBD1 matches at 7 bases. CDR3 length: 15 amino acids. V lost 5 bases and J lost 2; bases outside the gene matches: 9. From germline, CDR1 is SGHVS and CDR2 FQNEAQ. CDR3 sequence: CASSPRQGRAYEQYF. As DNA, the CDR3 is TGTGCCAGCAGCCCGAGACAGGGCCGGGCCTACGAGCAGTACTTC.

The rearrangement joins TRBV4-1 to TRBJ2-7, with 10 bases lining up with TRBD1. The CDR3 loop spans 15 amino acids. Losses at the gene ends were 4 bases for V and 5 bases for J; bases not matched to a gene: 8. The germline gives CDR1 MGHRA, CDR2 YSYEKL. The CDR3 loop is CASSPSSGTGDEQYF. CDR3 DNA sequence: TGCGCCAGCAGCCCTTCTTCGGGGACAGGGGACGAGCAGTACTTC.

This chain connects TRBV5-6 to TRBJ2-7; unclear D gene. Germline CDR1 is SGHDT and CDR2 is YYEEEE. Trimming took off 0 bases at V and 3 bases at J, with 19 bases between the two ends. The CDR3 is 17 amino acids. The CDR3 protein is CASSLDVSLNIHYEQYF. CDR3 bases: TGTGCCAGCAGCTTGGATGTTAGCTTAAACATTCACTACGAGCAGTACTTC. Drawing the rest from reference TRBV5-6 and TRBJ2-7, the complete variable domain is DAGVTQSPTHLIKTRGQQVTLRCSPKSGHDTVSWYQQALGQGPQFIFQYYEEEERQRGNFPDRFSGHQFPNYSSELNVNALLLGDSALYLCASSLDVSLNIHYEQYFGPGTRLTVT.

The chain carries TRBV6-6 and TRBJ1-4; D is unclear. The CDR3 loop spans 13 amino acids. Trimming pared 6 bases from V and 3 bases from J, leaving 8 bases between. Looked up from germline, CDR1 is MNHNY and CDR2 is SVGAGI (reference sequence). CDR3 loop: CASSPNSNEKLFF. The CDR3 DNA sequence: TGTGCCAGCAGCCCAAATTCTAATGAAAAACTGTTTTTT.

The chain combines TRBV5-6 with TRBJ1-3; the D gene is possibly TRBD1 (5 bases). There are 16 residues in the CDR3. Per the germline V gene, CDR1 is SGHDT and CDR2 is YYEEEE. The V end was cut by 4 bases, the J end by 3 bases, with 17 bases between. The CDR3 nucleotides are TGTGCCAGCAGCCGGCGCCTCGGGGGGGATGGAAACACCATATATTTT. Translated, it gives CASSRRLGGDGNTIYF. Combining the CDR3 with reference TRBV5-6 and TRBJ1-3 gives the whole variable domain DAGVTQSPTHLIKTRGQQVTLRCSPKSGHDTVSWYQQALGQGPQFIFQYYEEEERQRGNFPDRFSGHQFPNYSSELNVNALLLGDSALYLCASSRRLGGDGNTIYFGEGSWLTVV.

The V gene is TRBV28, the J gene TRBJ2-1; TRBD2 is a possible D gene (7 bases). Trimming shortened V by 4 bases and J by 7 bases, and 26 bases separated the two germline ends. Germline V gives CDR1 MDHEN, CDR2 SYDVKM. The length of the CDR3 is 18 residues. The DNA of the CDR3 is TGTGCCAGCAGTTCCCCCCGACTAGCCAGGGGTCTTTTAAATGAGCAGTTCTTC. Its protein product is CASSSPRLARGLLNEQFF.

This clone was seen more than once but under ten times. The chain is built from TRBV28 and TRBJ2-6; perhaps TRBD2 as D (6 bases). The length of the CDR3 is 17 residues. V lost 6 bases, J lost 0 bases, and 15 bases lay in between. The germline gives CDR1 MDHEN, CDR2 SYDVKM. CDR3 residues: CASRVGRDFSGANVLTF. In DNA form, the CDR3 reads TGTGCCAGCAGAGTAGGGCGGGATTTCTCTGGGGCCAACGTCCTGACTTTC. The full variable domain, in which reference TRBV28 and TRBJ2-6 provide the parts outside the CDR3, is DVKVTQSSRYLVKRTGEKVFLECVQDMDHENMFWYRQDPGLGLRLIYFSYDVKMKEKGDIPEGYSVSREKKERFSLILESASTNQTSMYLCASRVGRDFSGANVLTFGAGSRLTVL.

In its sample, this clone was seen a few times. The gene calls are TRBV4-3 and TRBJ1-4; no clear D gene. The CDR3 covers 16 residues. With 0 bases removed from V and 4 bases from J, the gap between germline ends came to 12 bases. Germline CDR1 is LGHNA and CDR2 is YSLEER. As DNA, the CDR3 is TGCGCCAGCAGCCAAGATCGGTGGCGAGGTAATGAAAAACTGTTTTTT. It specifies CASSQDRWRGNEKLFF.

This chain joins TRBV4-1 and TRBJ1-3; the match to TRBD1 covers 11 bases. Looked up from germline, CDR1 is MGHRA and CDR2 is YSYEKL. The CDR3 contains 16 residues. The V segment lost 5 bases and the J segment 2 bases; nucleotides outside the gene matches: 5. CDR3 bases: TGCGCCAGCAGCGAGGGACAGGGGGTCACTGGAAACACCATATATTTT. Amino acid sequence: CASSEGQGVTGNTIYF.

The CDR3 coding sequence is TGTGCCACCAGCAGAGATTGGGGAGAGGGGGACACTGAAGCTTTCTTT. Translation: CATSRDWGEGDTEAFF. The V call is TRBV15, the J call TRBJ1-1; weak D call: TRBD1 (6 bases). There are 16 residues in the CDR3. Trimming cost V 0 bases and J 3 bases, with 14 bases left between them. Germline V CDR1 and CDR2: LNHNV, YYDKDF (reference sequence). Using reference TRBV15 and TRBJ1-1 for the parts outside the CDR3, the full variable domain is DAMVIQNPRYQVTQFGKPVTLSCSQTLNHNVMYWYQQKSSQAPKLLFHYYDKDFNNEADTPDNFQSRRPNTSFCFLDIRSPGLGDTAMYLCATSRDWGEGDTEAFFGQGTRLTVV.

The J gene is TRBJ2-7, the V gene TRBV29-1; D is ambiguous. Per germline, CDR1 SQVTM and CDR2 ANQGSEA. CDR3 length equals 13 residues. The V gene lost 4 bases and the J gene lost 0 bases, with 10 bases spanning the gap. CDR3 nucleotides: TGCAGCGTTGTCCGCAAGAGCTCCTACGAGCAGTACTTC. Translating gives CSVVRKSSYEQYF.

The chain is built from TRBV7-8 and TRBJ2-5; 8 nucleotides agree with TRBD1. Trimming removed 6 bases from V and 1 base from J; junction bases left unmatched: 19. The germline V gene encodes CDR1 SGHVS and CDR2 FQNEAQ. The CDR3 has 19 residues. The CDR3 bases are TGTGCCAGCAGTTGGCCCCCAGGGGGCGAGTTTATGGCCCAAGAGACCCAGTACTTC. It yields the protein CASSWPPGGEFMAQETQYF.

The chain joins TRBV29-1 to TRBJ2-7; unclear D gene. CDR3 size: 13 residues. The germline V gene encodes CDR1 SQVTM and CDR2 ANQGSEA. V gave up 6 bases and J gave up 2 bases, with 14 bases separating them. The CDR3 spells CSVGQERPYEQYF. CDR3 in DNA: TGCAGCGTCGGTCAGGAACGTCCCTACGAGCAGTACTTC.

The genes are TRBV18 and TRBJ2-5; D is uncertain. The CDR3 sequence is 13 residues long. Trimming removed 2 bases from V and 2 bases from J, with 6 bases in between. CDR1 is KGHSH, CDR2 LQKENI, per germline. In nucleotides, the CDR3 is TGTGCCAGCTCACCAGTCGGGCAAGAGACCCAGTACTTC. Translation gives CASSPVGQETQYF.

In the case of this clone: At one end, the junction sequence differs from germline, possibly due to a read error. The rearrangement joins TRBV7-9 to TRBJ2-5; D not certain. The CDR3 extends over 12 amino acids. Germline CDR1 reads SEHNR; CDR2 reads FQNEAQ (reference sequence). CDR3 coding DNA: TGTTCCAGCAGCTTTTGGGCCGAAGGCCAGTACTTC. Its protein product is CSSSFWAEGQYF.

This chain joins TRBV28 and TRBJ2-5; D remains ambiguous. This CDR3 is built from 12 residues. Germline lookup yields CDR1 MDHEN and CDR2 SYDVKM. The ends were cut back, 6 bases at V and 4 bases at J, with 9 bases in the middle. This CDR3 is CASSPSVETQYF. The CDR3 region has the DNA TGTGCCAGCAGCCCTTCGGTAGAGACCCAGTACTTC.

This chain connects TRBV7-6 to TRBJ2-3, with D hard to call. The CDR3 contains 14 residues. Germline-derived CDR1 and CDR2 are SGHVS and FNYEAQ. The V and J ends lost 1 base and 4 bases respectively, with 9 bases between them. CDR3 nucleotides: TGTGCCAGCAGCTTAGGCGGAAGTTCAGATACGCAGTATTTT. It specifies CASSLGGSSDTQYF.

This clone was detected a few times. The chain joins TRBV28 to TRBJ1-2, with D possibly matching TRBD1 (6 bases). This CDR3 is 13 amino acids long. Germline V lookup: CDR1 MDHEN, CDR2 SYDVKM. Trimming took 7 bases from V and 4 from J, leaving 13 bases between them. CDR3 in amino acids: CASTQQGLYGYTF. In DNA form, the CDR3 reads TGTGCCAGCACCCAACAGGGTCTCTATGGCTACACCTTC.

The CDR3 region is CASSLPGLAGSYEQYF. The CDR3 bases are TGTGCCAGCAGTTTACCGGGACTAGCGGGTAGCTACGAGCAGTACTTC. The chain carries TRBV28 and TRBJ2-7; 12 bases match TRBD2. Trimming at V came to 2 bases and at J to 3 bases, leaving 5 bases not matched to a gene. Germline-derived CDR1 and CDR2 are MDHEN and SYDVKM. The CDR3 is 16 amino acids. The whole variable domain, remainder taken from reference TRBV28 and TRBJ2-7, is DVKVTQSSRYLVKRTGEKVFLECVQDMDHENMFWYRQDPGLGLRLIYFSYDVKMKEKGDIPEGYSVSREKKERFSLILESASTNQTSMYLCASSLPGLAGSYEQYFGPGTRLTVT.